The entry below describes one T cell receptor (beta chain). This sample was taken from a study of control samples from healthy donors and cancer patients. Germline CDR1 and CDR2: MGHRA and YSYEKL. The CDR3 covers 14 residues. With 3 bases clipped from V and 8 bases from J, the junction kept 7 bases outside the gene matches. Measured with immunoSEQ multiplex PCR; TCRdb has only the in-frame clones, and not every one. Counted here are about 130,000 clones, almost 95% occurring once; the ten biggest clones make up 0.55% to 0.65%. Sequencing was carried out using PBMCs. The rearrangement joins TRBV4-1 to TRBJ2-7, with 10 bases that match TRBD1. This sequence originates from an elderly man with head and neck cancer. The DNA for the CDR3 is TGCGCCAGCAGCCAGGGCCCGACAGGGGGCAAGCAGTACTTC. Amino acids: CASSQGPTGGKQYF.